One and the same sample provided the 15 T cell receptor beta chains below, sequenced in a study of blood T cell repertoires in COVID-19. Assay used: immunoSEQ multiplex PCR; TCRdb lists only in-frame clones, some missing. The sample comprises around 98,000 clones, about 85% of which are singletons, and 4% to 5% rests with the top ten. Sequencing was performed on peripheral blood. These receptors were collected from a man aged 65-85 years with acute or convalescent COVID-19.

The chain joins TRBV5-1 to TRBJ2-3; 9 bases are shared with TRBD1. The germline CDR1 and CDR2 sequences are SGHRS and YFSETQ. The junction had 1 base not matched to a gene; V was cut back by 1 base and J by 4 bases. This CDR3 is built from 14 residues. CDR3 region: CASSLRQGADTQYF. As DNA, the CDR3 is TGCGCCAGCAGCTTGAGACAGGGGGCAGATACGCAGTATTTT.

The chain recombines TRBV9 with TRBJ2-1; TRBD1 agrees at 7 bases. J lost 6 bases, V lost 2 bases, and 8 bases had no gene match. This CDR3 is built from 15 residues. Germline CDR1 SGDLS, CDR2 YYNGEE. CDR3 DNA: TGTGCCAGCAGCGTCCAGGGGGTTCCGACCAATGAGCAGTTCTTC. Amino acid sequence: CASSVQGVPTNEQFF. The entire variable domain, with the rest obtained from reference TRBV9 and TRBJ2-1, is as follows: DSGVTQTPKHLITATGQRVTLRCSPRSGDLSVYWYQQSLDQGLQFLIQYYNGEERAKGNILERFSAQQFPDLHSELNLSSLELGDSALYFCASSVQGVPTNEQFFGPGTRLTVL.

This chain links TRBV14 with TRBJ2-3, with TRBD2 matching 10 bases. This CDR3 spans 17 amino acids. Per the germline V gene, CDR1 is SGHDN and CDR2 is FVKESK. V trimming: 1 base; J trimming: 3 bases; junction bases outside the gene matches: 7. CDR3 coding DNA: TGTGCCAGCAGCCAAGGGACTAGCGGTTACAATACAGATACGCAGTATTTT. This gives the protein CASSQGTSGYNTDTQYF. Full variable domain (outside the CDR3, taken from reference TRBV14 and TRBJ2-3): EAGVTQFPSHSVIEKGQTVTLRCDPISGHDNLYWYRRVMGKEIKFLLHFVKESKQDESGMPNNRFLAERTGGTYSTLKVQPAELEDSGVYFCASSQGTSGYNTDTQYFGPGTRLTVL.

The rearrangement joins TRBV6-5 to TRBJ1-6; possible D gene TRBD1, 6 bases. There are 14 residues in the CDR3. Germline V gene lookup returns CDR1 MNHEY and CDR2 SVGAGI. V was pared by 8 bases and J by 3 bases, with 11 bases between. The CDR3 region has the DNA TGTGCCAGCGGGGGACACAACTATAATTCACCCCTCCACTTT. Translating gives CASGGHNYNSPLHF.

The rearrangement joins TRBV19 to TRBJ2-7, with 7 nucleotides matching TRBD1. This CDR3 has 13 residues. The germline CDR1 and CDR2 sequences are LNHDA and SQIVND (reference sequence). The junction had 2 bases not matched to a gene; V was cut back by 4 bases and J by 2 bases. CDR3 sequence: CASSTQGAYEQYF. The CDR3 bases are TGTGCCAGTAGTACCCAGGGGGCCTACGAGCAGTACTTC.

The chain has TRBV5-1 and TRBJ2-3; D not resolved. CDR3 size: 12 residues. Germline assignment: CDR1 SGHRS and CDR2 YFSETQ. V was trimmed by 4 bases and J by 5 bases, leaving 8 bases between them. This CDR3 is CASSPPGDTQYF. CDR3 nucleotides: TGCGCCAGCAGCCCTCCGGGAGATACGCAGTATTTT.

The chain combines TRBV25-1 with TRBJ1-1; 9 bases fit TRBD1. The CDR3 has 16 residues. CDR1 MGHDK and CDR2 SYGVNS come from the germline V gene. The J segment lost 1 base and the V segment lost 1 base, leaving 4 bases of the junction unmatched. The CDR3 DNA follows: TGTGCCAGCAGTGAATCCTTGACAGGGGGGAACACTGAAGCTTTCTTT. It translates to CASSESLTGGNTEAFF.

The chain joins TRBV27 to TRBJ2-1, with 9 bases aligning to TRBD2. V shed 7 bases, J shed 4 bases, and the junction held 5 bases outside the gene matches. CDR1 is MNHEY and CDR2 is SMNVEV in the germline V gene (reference sequence). The CDR3 length is 14 residues. CDR3 region: CASMAGGNYNEQFF. In nucleotides, the CDR3 is TGTGCCAGCATGGCGGGGGGGAATTACAATGAGCAGTTCTTC.

The CDR3 is CASTKVGQGRNQPQHF. The CDR3 bases are TGTGCCAGTACGAAGGTGGGACAGGGACGAAATCAGCCCCAGCATTTT. The chain uses TRBV19 and TRBJ1-5; TRBD1 agrees at 9 bases. Germline CDR1 reads LNHDA; CDR2 reads SQIVND (reference sequence). This CDR3 is 16 amino acids long. After removal of 7 bases from V and 4 bases from J, the junction contained 11 bases not matched to a gene.

V usage is TRBV14 and J usage is TRBJ1-6; D is unclear. V dropped 4 bases and J dropped 10 bases, with 14 bases sitting between them. The CDR3 extends over 14 amino acids. Germline CDR1 reads SGHDN; CDR2 reads FVKESK. CDR3 loop: CASSPGEGRSPLHF. Here the CDR3 DNA reads TGTGCCAGCAGCCCCGGGGAGGGTCGATCACCCCTCCACTTT.

This chain links TRBV21-1 with TRBJ1-6; the table gives TRBD1 as D, unverified against the DNA. TRBV21-1 is annotated as a pseudogene. The CDR3 contains 22 residues. The CDR3 loop reads CASSKVEGEPYQLRPSKSPLHF. The CDR3 DNA follows: TGTGCCAGCAGCAAAGTTGAGGGGGAACCCTACCAACTCCGCCCTTCTAAGTCACCCCTCCACTTT.

Here the CDR3 reads CASSQEGTSGVGNEQFF. The CDR3 bases are TGCGCCAGCAGCCAAGAAGGGACTAGCGGGGTCGGCAATGAGCAGTTCTTC. The chain joins TRBV4-1 to TRBJ2-1; TRBD2 aligns across 13 bases. The CDR3 runs 17 residues. CDR1 is MGHRA, CDR2 YSYEKL, per germline. The J segment lost 6 bases and the V segment lost 0 bases, leaving 5 bases of the junction unmatched.

This chain uses TRBV15 with TRBJ1-2, with 7 bases fitting TRBD1. The germline gives CDR1 LNHNV, CDR2 YYDKDF (reference sequence). J gave up 8 bases and V 1 base, and 7 bases lay outside the gene matches. This CDR3 has 14 residues. CDR3 region: CATSRAGTVGGYTF. For the CDR3, the DNA is TGTGCCACCAGCAGAGCGGGGACAGTGGGAGGCTACACCTTC.

The chain couples TRBV5-4 to TRBJ2-5; unclear D gene. V lost 3 bases and J lost 0, with 12 bases in between. CDR1 and CDR2 (germline): SGHNT, YYREEE (reference sequence). CDR3 length: 15 residues. CDR3 residues: CASSSSPVHQETQYF. The CDR3 region has the DNA TGTGCCAGCAGCTCGTCCCCGGTACACCAAGAGACCCAGTACTTC.

The chain uses TRBV6-5 and TRBJ2-5, with a weak D call TRBD1 (5 bases). CDR3 length: 15 amino acids. Between the trimmed V and J ends, which lost 3 bases and 1 base, there was a span of 12 bases. The germline gives CDR1 MNHEY, CDR2 SVGAGI. The CDR3 spells CASSYNRPLQETQYF. The CDR3 DNA is TGTGCCAGCAGTTATAACAGGCCGCTCCAAGAGACCCAGTACTTC.